This T cell receptor (beta chain) was obtained from a study of breast tumors, draining lymph nodes, adjacent tissues. Study findings and constraints: That most tumor T cells come from lymph nodes remained unproven. Tumor repertoires ranked between lymph nodes and nontumor tissue in diversity, with V and J gene preferences. Data fit most tumor T cells coming from lymph node, expanding in tumor. Luminal-like breast cancer showed significantly greater tumor-nontumor repertoire similarity than basal-like breast cancer did.

TCRdb passed the multiplex PCR reads through MiXCR, listing each CDR3 protein once. The table includes approximately 13,000 distinct CDR3 sequences, 40% to 55% detected once. The CDR3 runs to 13 residues. CDR1 is GTSNPN, CDR2 SVGIG, per germline (reference sequence). V gave up 0 bases and J gave up 4 bases, with 9 bases separating them. This clonotype was seen a handful of times. Its antigen is currently unknown. The chain links TRBV30 to TRBJ1-1, with a tentative D call TRBD1 (5 bases). The clonotype originates from a female donor with breast cancer. Some clones in this sample may be carry-over from other donors' samples. The specimen sequenced was tumor-adjacent breast tissue. The CDR3 here is CAWSVGGGTEAFF. CDR3 DNA: TGTGCCTGGAGTGTCGGGGGTGGCACTGAAGCTTTCTTT.